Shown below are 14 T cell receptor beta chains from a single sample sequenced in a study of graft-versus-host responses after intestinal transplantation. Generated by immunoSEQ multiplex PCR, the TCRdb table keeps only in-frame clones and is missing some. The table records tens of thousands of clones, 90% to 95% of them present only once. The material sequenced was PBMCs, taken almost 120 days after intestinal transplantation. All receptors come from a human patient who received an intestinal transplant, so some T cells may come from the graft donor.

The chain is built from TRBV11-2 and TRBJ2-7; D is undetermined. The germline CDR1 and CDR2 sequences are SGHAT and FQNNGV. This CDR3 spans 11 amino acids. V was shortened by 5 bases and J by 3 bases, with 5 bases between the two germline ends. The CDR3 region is CASSQYYEQYF. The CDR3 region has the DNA TGTGCCAGCAGCCAGTACTACGAGCAGTACTTC.

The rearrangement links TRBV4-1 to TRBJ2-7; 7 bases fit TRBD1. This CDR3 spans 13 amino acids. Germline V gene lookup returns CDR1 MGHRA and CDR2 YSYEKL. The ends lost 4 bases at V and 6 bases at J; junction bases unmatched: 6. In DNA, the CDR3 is TGCGCCAGCAGCCTAACAGGGGCACCCGAGCAGTACTTC. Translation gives CASSLTGAPEQYF.

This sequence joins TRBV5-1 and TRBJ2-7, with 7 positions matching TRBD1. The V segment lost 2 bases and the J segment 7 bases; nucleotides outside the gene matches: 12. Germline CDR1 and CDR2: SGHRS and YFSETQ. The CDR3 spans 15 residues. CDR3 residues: CASSLGQALEGEQYF. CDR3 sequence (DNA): TGCGCCAGCAGCTTAGGACAGGCTCTAGAAGGGGAGCAGTACTTC.

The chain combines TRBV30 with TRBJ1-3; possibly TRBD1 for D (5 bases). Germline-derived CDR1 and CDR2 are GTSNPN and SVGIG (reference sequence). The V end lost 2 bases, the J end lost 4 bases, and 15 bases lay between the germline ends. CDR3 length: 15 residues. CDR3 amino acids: CAWSRQPNLGNTIYF. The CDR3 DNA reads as TGTGCCTGGAGTAGACAGCCAAACCTAGGAAACACCATATATTTT.

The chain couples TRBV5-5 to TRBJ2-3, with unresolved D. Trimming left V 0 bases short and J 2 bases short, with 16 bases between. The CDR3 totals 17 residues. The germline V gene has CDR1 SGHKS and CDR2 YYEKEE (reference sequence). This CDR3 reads CASSLGLSSETTDTQYF. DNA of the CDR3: TGTGCCAGCAGCTTGGGGTTGAGCAGCGAAACCACAGATACGCAGTATTTT.

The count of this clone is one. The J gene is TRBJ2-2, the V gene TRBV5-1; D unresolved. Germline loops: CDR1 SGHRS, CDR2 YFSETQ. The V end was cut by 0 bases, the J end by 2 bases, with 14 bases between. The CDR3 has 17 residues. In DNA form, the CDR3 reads TGCGCCAGCAGCTTGGCACCGCCTGGCGCCAACACCGGGGAGCTGTTTTTT. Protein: CASSLAPPGANTGELFF.

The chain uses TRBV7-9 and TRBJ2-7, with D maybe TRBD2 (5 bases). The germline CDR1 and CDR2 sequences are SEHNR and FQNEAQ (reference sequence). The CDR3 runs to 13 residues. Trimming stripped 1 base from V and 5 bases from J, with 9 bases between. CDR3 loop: CASSLERRDEQYF. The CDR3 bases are TGTGCCAGCAGCTTAGAGAGGCGGGACGAGCAGTACTTC.

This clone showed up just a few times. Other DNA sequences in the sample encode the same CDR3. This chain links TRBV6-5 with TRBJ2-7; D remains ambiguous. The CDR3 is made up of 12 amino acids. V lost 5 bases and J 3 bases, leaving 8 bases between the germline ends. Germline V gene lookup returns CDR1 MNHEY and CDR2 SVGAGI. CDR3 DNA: TGTGCCAGCAGTGAGCCAGGCTACGAGCAGTACTTC. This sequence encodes CASSEPGYEQYF.

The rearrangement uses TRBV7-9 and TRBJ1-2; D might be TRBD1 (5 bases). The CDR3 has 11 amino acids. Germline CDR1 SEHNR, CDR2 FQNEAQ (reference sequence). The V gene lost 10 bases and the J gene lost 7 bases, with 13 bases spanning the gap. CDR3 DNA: TGTGCCACCCACGGGGGTGGTGGCTACACCTTC. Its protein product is CATHGGGGYTF. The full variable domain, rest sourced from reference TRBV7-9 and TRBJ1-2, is DTGVSQNPRHKITKRGQNVTFRCDPISEHNRLYWYRQTLGQGPEFLTYFQNEAQLEKSRLLSDRFSAERPKGSFSTLEIQRTEQGDSAMYLCATHGGGGYTFGSGTRLTVV.

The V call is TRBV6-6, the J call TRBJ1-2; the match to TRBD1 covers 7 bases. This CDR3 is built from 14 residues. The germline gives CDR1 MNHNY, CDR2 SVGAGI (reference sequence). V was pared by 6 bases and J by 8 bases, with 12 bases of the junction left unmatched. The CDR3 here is CASSSMDRSHGYTF. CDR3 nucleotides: TGTGCCAGCAGCTCTATGGACAGGAGCCACGGCTACACCTTC.

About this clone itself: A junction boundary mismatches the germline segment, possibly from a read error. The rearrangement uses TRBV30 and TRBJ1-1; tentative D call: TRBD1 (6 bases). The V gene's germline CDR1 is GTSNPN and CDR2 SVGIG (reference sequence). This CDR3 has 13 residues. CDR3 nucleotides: TGTGCCTGGAGTGTACGCAGGGACACAGAAGCTTTCTTT. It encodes CAWSVRRDTEAFF.

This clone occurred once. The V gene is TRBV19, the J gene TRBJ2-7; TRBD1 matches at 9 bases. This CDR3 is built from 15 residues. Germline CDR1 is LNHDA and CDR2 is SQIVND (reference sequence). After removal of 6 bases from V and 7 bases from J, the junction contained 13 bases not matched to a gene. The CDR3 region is CASSLRDRVDGEQYF. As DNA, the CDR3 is TGTGCCAGTAGCCTCCGGGACAGGGTTGATGGGGAGCAGTACTTC.

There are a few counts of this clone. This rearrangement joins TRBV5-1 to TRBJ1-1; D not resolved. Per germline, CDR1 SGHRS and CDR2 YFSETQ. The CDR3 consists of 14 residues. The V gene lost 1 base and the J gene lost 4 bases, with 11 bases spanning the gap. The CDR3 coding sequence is TGCGCCAGCAGCTTGACGGCGGCGGGCACTGAAGCTTTCTTT. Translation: CASSLTAAGTEAFF.

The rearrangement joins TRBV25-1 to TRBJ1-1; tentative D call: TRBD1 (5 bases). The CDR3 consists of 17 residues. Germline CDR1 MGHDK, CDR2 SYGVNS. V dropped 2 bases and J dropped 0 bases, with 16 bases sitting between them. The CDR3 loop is CASSEPRVHRMNTEAFF. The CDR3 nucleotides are TGTGCCAGCAGTGAACCCAGGGTCCATAGGATGAACACTGAAGCTTTCTTT.